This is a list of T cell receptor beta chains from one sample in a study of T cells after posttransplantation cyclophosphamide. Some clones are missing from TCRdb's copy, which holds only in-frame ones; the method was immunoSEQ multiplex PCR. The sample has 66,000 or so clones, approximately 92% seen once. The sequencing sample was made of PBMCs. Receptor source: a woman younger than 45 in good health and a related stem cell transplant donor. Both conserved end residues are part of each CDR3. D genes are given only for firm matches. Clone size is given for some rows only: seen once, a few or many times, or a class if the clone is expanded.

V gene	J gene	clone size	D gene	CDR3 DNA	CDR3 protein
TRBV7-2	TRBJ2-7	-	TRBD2	TGTGCCAGCAGCTCGTTTAGCGGGGGGGACTACGAGCAGTACTTC	CASSSFSGGDYEQYF
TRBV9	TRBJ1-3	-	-	TGTGCCAGCAGCGTAGAGGGCCTAAATCCTGGAAACACCATATATTTT	CASSVEGLNPGNTIYF
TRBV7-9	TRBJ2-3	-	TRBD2	TGTGCCAGCAGCTTACTAGCGGGGGGGTTGGATACGCAGTATTTT	CASSLLAGGLDTQYF
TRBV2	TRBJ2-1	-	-	TGTGCCAGCAGTGAAGCGTTCGTTTCCAATGAGCAGTTCTTC	CASSEAFVSNEQFF
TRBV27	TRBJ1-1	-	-	TGTGCCAGCAGCCCGGGAACCGCGAACACTGAAGCTTTCTTT	CASSPGTANTEAFF
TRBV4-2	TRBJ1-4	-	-	TGTGCCAGCAGCCAAGCCGGGGGGGCTCGTGAAAAACTGTTTTTT	CASSQAGGAREKLFF
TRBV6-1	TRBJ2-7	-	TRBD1	TGTGCCAGCAGTGAAGCGCTTTGGCGGACAGGTCGCTACGAGCAGTACTTC	CASSEALWRTGRYEQYF
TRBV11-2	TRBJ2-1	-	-	TGTGCCAGCAGCTTACTACGGCGGACCTACAATGAGCAGTTCTTC	CASSLLRRTYNEQFF
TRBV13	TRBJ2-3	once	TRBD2	TGTGCCAGCAGCTCCAGGACTAGCCCCACAGATACGCAGTATTTT	CASSSRTSPTDTQYF
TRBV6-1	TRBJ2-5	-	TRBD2	TGTGCCAGCCGCGACGGGGGGGCGGAGACCCAGTACTTC	CASRDGGAETQYF
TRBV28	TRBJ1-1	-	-	TGTGCCAGCACCCGGTGGGGGAACACTGAAGCTTTCTTT	CASTRWGNTEAFF
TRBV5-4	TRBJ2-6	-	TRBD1	TGTGCCAGCAGCTTGTTGGACAGGTTCGGCTCTGGGGCCAACGTCCTGACTTTC	CASSLLDRFGSGANVLTF
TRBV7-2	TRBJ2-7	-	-	TGTGCCAGCATCCCCTCCCGAGATCGCTCCTACGAGCAGTACTTC	CASIPSRDRSYEQYF
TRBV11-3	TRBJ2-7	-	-	TGTGCCAGCAGCATACAGGGCTACGAGCAGTACTTC	CASSIQGYEQYF
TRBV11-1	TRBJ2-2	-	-	TGTGCCAGCAGCTTAGGTGCGTTTGCGGGGATGAACACCGGGGAGCTGTTTTTT	CASSLGAFAGMNTGELFF
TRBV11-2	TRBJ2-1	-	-	TGTGCCAGCAGCTCACCTCCCCCAGGGAGCTCCTACAATGAGCAGTTCTTC	CASSSPPPGSSYNEQFF
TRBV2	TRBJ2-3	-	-	TGTGCCAGCGGAGTGGGGGGTGAGAATACGCAGTATTTT	CASGVGGENTQYF
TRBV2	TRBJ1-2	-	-	TGTGCCAGCGAGGAGGTGGAGATATATGGCTACACCTTC	CASEEVEIYGYTF
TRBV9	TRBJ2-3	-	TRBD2	TGTGCCAGCAGCGTAGGGGGACTGACTAGCGGGGTAATCAGAGGTGGCACAGATACGCAGTATTTT	CASSVGGLTSGVIRGGTDTQYF
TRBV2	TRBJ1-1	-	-	TGTGCCAGCAATCCTGACACGGGGAACACTGAAGCTTTCTTT	CASNPDTGNTEAFF
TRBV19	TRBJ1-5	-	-	TGTGCCAGCAGCTACTTCCAGCTAAATCAGCCCCAGCATTTT	CASSYFQLNQPQHF
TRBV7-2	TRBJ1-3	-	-	TGTGCCAGCAGCTTAGCAGAAGGAAACACCATATATTTT	CASSLAEGNTIYF
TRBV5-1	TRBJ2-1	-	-	TGCGCCAGCAGTGCCCCTAACCTCTACAATGAGCAGTTCTTC	CASSAPNLYNEQFF
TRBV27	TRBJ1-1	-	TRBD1	TGTGCCAGCAGTTTAAGGTCAGGGGGCGCGGAAGCTTTCTTT	CASSLRSGGAEAFF
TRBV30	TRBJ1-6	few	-	TGTGCCTGGAGTCTGACATATAATTCACCCCTCCACTTT	CAWSLTYNSPLHF
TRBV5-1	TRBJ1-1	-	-	TGCGCCAGCAGCCCGAGGGGCGGTATGAACACTGAAGCTTTCTTT	CASSPRGGMNTEAFF
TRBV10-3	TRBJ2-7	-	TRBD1	TGTGCCATCAGTGGGGATGGTAGTAGGGGGCGGGCCTACGAGCAGTACTTC	CAISGDGSRGRAYEQYF
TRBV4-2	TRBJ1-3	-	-	TGTGCCAGCAGCCTAGGGGCTGGTCCCTCTGGAAACACCATATATTTT	CASSLGAGPSGNTIYF
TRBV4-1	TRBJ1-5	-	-	TGCGCCAGCAGCCAAGATGGGGCAGGGGGCAATCAGCCCCAGCATTTT	CASSQDGAGGNQPQHF
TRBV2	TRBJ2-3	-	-	TGTGCCAGCAGCGCGGTTGTTTATACGCAGTATTTT	CASSAVVYTQYF
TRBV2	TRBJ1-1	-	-	TGTGCCAGCAGTGAAGGTTCAGGCGGAGAACAGAAAGCTTTCTTT	CASSEGSGGEQKAFF
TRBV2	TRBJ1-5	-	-	TGTGCCAGCAGTGAAGAGGCCAGATTTCAGCCCCAGCATTTT	CASSEEARFQPQHF
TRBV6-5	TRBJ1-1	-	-	TGTGCCAGCAGGGAACCAGGGTCCACTGAAGCTTTCTTT	CASREPGSTEAFF
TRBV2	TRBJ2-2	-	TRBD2	TGTGCCAGCAATGGACTAGCGGGCACCGGGGAGCTGTTTTTT	CASNGLAGTGELFF
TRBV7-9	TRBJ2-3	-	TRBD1	TGTGCCAGCAGCTTGGGACAGGGGGTCGACACAGATACGCAGTATTTT	CASSLGQGVDTDTQYF
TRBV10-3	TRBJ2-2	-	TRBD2	TGTGCCATCAGTCCTACGGGACTAGCAACCGGGGAGCTGTTTTTT	CAISPTGLATGELFF
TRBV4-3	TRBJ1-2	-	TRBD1	TGCGCCAGCAGCCAACGACAGGGTCGTAACTATGGCTACACCTTC	CASSQRQGRNYGYTF
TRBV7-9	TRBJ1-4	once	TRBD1	TGTGCCAGCAGCTTAGTAACAGGGGCCAATGAAAAACTGTTTTTT	CASSLVTGANEKLFF
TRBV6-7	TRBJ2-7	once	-	TGTGCCAGGAGGATAGTTTACGAGCAGTACTTC	CARRIVYEQYF
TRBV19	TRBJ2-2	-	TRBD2	TGTGCCAGTAGTATGGCGGGGGGCCGAGGCACCGGGGAGCTGTTTTTT	CASSMAGGRGTGELFF
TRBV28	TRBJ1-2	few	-	TGTGCCAGCACCATCGCATGGGGGCGTGGCTACACCTTC	CASTIAWGRGYTF